The 2 T cell receptor beta chains listed next were all sequenced from one sample in a study of somatic mutations in cytotoxic T cells in rheumatoid arthritis. Generated by immunoSEQ multiplex PCR, the TCRdb table keeps only in-frame clones and is missing some. This table has under 20,000 clones, around four fifths appearing once. The sample consisted of CD8+ T cells sorted from blood. The receptors come from an adult with rheumatoid arthritis.

V and J are TRBV5-6 and TRBJ2-3, with a weak D call TRBD2 (6 bases). Germline CDR1 is SGHDT and CDR2 is YYEEEE. The CDR3 loop spans 16 amino acids. The ends were cut back, 4 bases at V and 1 base at J, with 16 bases in the middle. The CDR3 here is CASSPLGERGTDTQYF. The CDR3 DNA sequence: TGTGCCAGCAGCCCTTTGGGAGAGCGGGGCACAGATACGCAGTATTTT.

The chain uses TRBV6-5 and TRBJ2-3; the D is unclear. The CDR3 runs to 15 residues. V lost 4 bases to trimming and J lost 2 bases, with 13 bases between them. Germline lookup yields CDR1 MNHEY and CDR2 SVGAGI. The CDR3 here is CASSSFLGNTDTQYF. The CDR3 nucleotides read TGTGCCAGCAGTTCGTTCTTAGGGAACACAGATACGCAGTATTTT.